The 5 T cell receptor beta chains below come from one sample, sequenced in a study of vaccination and CD4 T cells after COVID-19. The Oncomine TCR Beta short-read assay generated sequence data from the DNA of cultured CD4+ T cells. TCRdb called the PCR reads again in MiXCR, with one record for every CDR3 protein. The table shows approximately 21,000 distinct CDR3 sequences, with around a quarter occurring only once. These receptors lack a known antigen. Treatment denoted: roughly 10-day PBMC culture with coronavirus spike peptide pools or control peptides (ViraFEST assay). Sequencing input: cultured CD4+ T cells from blood. These TCRs come from a human donor with COVID-19.

This chain joins TRBV11-3 and TRBJ1-2; D remains unclear. V gave up 3 bases and J gave up 5 bases, with 1 base separating them. The CDR3 consists of 10 residues. Germline CDR1 and CDR2: SGHNT and YENEEA. The CDR3 loop reads CASSFYGYTF. CDR3 bases: TGTGCCAGCAGCTTTTATGGCTACACCTTC.

There are a few counts of this clonotype. This chain connects TRBV19 to TRBJ1-1, with D unresolved. Germline V gene data show CDR1 as LNHDA and CDR2 as SQIVND (reference sequence). V lost 4 bases and J 3 bases, leaving 9 bases between the germline ends. The CDR3 has 13 amino acids. The CDR3 DNA is TGTGCCAGTAGTAATTGGGAGGACACTGAAGCTTTCTTT. Translated: CASSNWEDTEAFF.

This clonotype came up a few times. This chain links TRBV11-2 with TRBJ1-2; D is unclear. CDR1 SGHAT and CDR2 FQNNGV come from the germline V gene. V was trimmed by 5 bases and J by 5 bases, leaving 9 bases between them. There are 12 residues in the CDR3. The CDR3 nucleotides read TGTGCCAGCAGCATATCACGTTATGGCTACACCTTC. Its translation is CASSISRYGYTF.

This clonotype is medium-sized (0.01 to 0.1%) by share. This sequence joins TRBV20-1 and TRBJ2-3, with D possibly TRBD1 on 6 matching bases. The germline gives CDR1 DFQATT, CDR2 SNEGSKA (reference sequence). V dropped 3 bases and J dropped 2 bases, with 12 bases sitting between them. The CDR3 is made up of 14 amino acids. CDR3 residues: CSASPGDLTDTQYF. CDR3 nucleotide sequence: TGCAGTGCTAGCCCAGGGGACCTCACAGATACGCAGTATTTT.

The rearrangement links TRBV2 to TRBJ1-1; D is ambiguous. This CDR3 contains 11 residues. Trimming stripped 2 bases from V and 8 bases from J, with 6 bases between. Germline V gene data show CDR1 as SNHLY and CDR2 as FYNNEI. CDR3 sequence: CASSELREAFF. In DNA, the CDR3 is TGTGCCAGCAGTGAACTGCGGGAAGCTTTCTTT.